Below, 2 T cell receptor beta chains from the same sample are listed, as sequenced in a study of T cell responses to AZD1222 COVID-19 vaccine. The table came from immunoSEQ multiplex PCR; TCRdb's copy has only in-frame clones and leaves some out. The sample yields over 150,000 clones, roughly nine tenths seen once. This material consisted of peripheral blood, taken on day 0 of AZD1222 vaccination. All receptors derive from an adult in good health.

The V and J genes are TRBV28 and TRBJ1-2; 7 nucleotides align to TRBD1. Germline trimming cut 10 bases from V and 5 bases from J; bases unmatched to any gene: 13. There are 14 residues in the CDR3. Germline lookup yields CDR1 MDHEN and CDR2 SYDVKM. The CDR3 sequence is CAIQGYTGVYGYTF. CDR3 coding DNA: TGTGCCATTCAAGGGTACACAGGGGTATATGGCTACACCTTC.

This clone was found once. The V call is TRBV3-1 (or the pseudogene TRBV3-2), the J call TRBJ1-3, with D maybe TRBD1 (5 bases). V dropped 2 bases and J dropped 1 base, with 12 bases sitting between them. The CDR3 sequence is 16 residues long. Germline V gene data show CDR1 as LGHDT and CDR2 as YNNKEL (reference sequence). CDR3 sequence reads: CASSQPGRVSGNTIYF. CDR3 in DNA: TGTGCCAGCAGCCAACCGGGACGGGTTTCTGGAAACACCATATATTTT.